This paragraph covers one T cell receptor (beta chain) sequence. Its specific antigen is unknown. No base-level quality is on record; no much larger clone is a single base apart. Cut back by 3 bases and 5 bases, the V and J ends lie 9 bases apart. Spanning cysteine to phenylalanine, the CDR3 consists of 14 amino acids. Only CDR3 DNA remains: 42 bases, in frame from the first base. Taken from the germline V gene, the CDR1 and CDR2 loops are SGHRS and YFSETQ. The library was produced with 5' RACE. The reads were generated on an Illumina HiSeq 2000. Template switching added a universal primer binding site, and the final cDNA carried a unique molecular identifier that allowed TCR cDNA molecules to be counted accurately. First-strand cDNA for TCR alpha and beta chains was synthesized from specific primers in the conserved constant-segment region. To control for contamination, every cDNA library was double barcoded, receiving both a SMART-Mk sample barcode and Illumina barcodes. TruSeq adapter sequences and Illumina sample barcodes were added in two successive PCR steps. TCR alpha and beta cDNA libraries were sequenced on the Illumina HiSeq platform with custom primers. Per the authors' processing: Unique molecular identifiers were extracted from raw reads with MiGEC, and CDR3 positions were determined with MiXCR. For each individual, recombination models were inferred using an EM algorithm with the repgenHMM and IGoR tools. Shared clonotypes were analyzed with the tcR package in R, and sharing was normalized by the product of cloneset sizes. To study raw recombination free of thymic and clonal selection effects, out-of-frame nonproductive sequences were analyzed. Using fastp at Q25 and MiXCR, TCRdb reprocessed the public reads and kept productive beta chains. Entries are consolidated by CDR3 protein sequence, retaining the most common genes and DNA. These V and J calls rely on TCRdb rather than the paper's analysis. Recorded for this sample are some 730,000 distinct CDR3 sequences; 15% to 20% of them occurred a single time. The ten largest clonotypes hold about an eighth of the sample.

All donors were healthy Caucasians. The twin cohort consisted of three pairs of female monozygotic twins, all aged roughly 18 to 30 years. Peripheral blood mononuclear cells were used as the source from which RNA for TCR libraries was isolated. This specimen comes from a study of identical twins listed by TCRdb under 2016. For the wider study: The study deep-sequenced TCR alpha and beta repertoires from monozygotic twins, unrelated adults of various ages and cord blood to test whether fetal clonotypes persist. To rule out contamination, replicate twin experiments were performed at different times with different library preparation protocols. Broader findings and caveats from the paper: Out-of-frame TCR alpha sharing in monozygotic twins was systematically underestimated by recombination models, whereas sharing between unrelated individuals was in agreement with the recombination models. Compared with coincidental sharing between unrelated individuals, an excess of low generation-probability sequences was observed among out-of-frame TCR alpha sequences shared between twins. Because the same donors could not be followed over many years, conclusions were based on cross-sectional statistical analysis. The excess sharing between twins in beta out-of-frame sequences was weaker because fewer shared sequences reduced the signal-to-noise ratio. Fewer insertions were carried by abundant cord blood beta clonotypes; a weaker similar trend was observed in young adult naive repertoires, while no such trend was observed in memory repertoires. Zero-insertion analyses could be partly confounded by invariant T cells such as MAIT and iNKT, although diverse VJ usage argued against such confounding for most clonotypes.

These data were also reused for a study on T cells expressing NK-cell markers. Per that second paper: TCR beta-chain repertoires were profiled in sorted CD3+CD56+NKG2C+, CD3+CD56+NKG2C- and CD3+CD56-NKG2C+ T-cell subsets from roughly eight donors. Among the eight sequenced donors, seven were HCMV-seropositive and one was HCMV-seronegative. In several experiments an anti-gammadeltaTCR antibody was added to restrict sorting to alphabetaTCR-expressing T cells. For roughly 6 donors, the dominant CD3+CD56+NKG2C+ clonotypes were among the top 10 CD8+ clonotypes and accounted for about 1.0-7.5% of CD8+ T cells. Those dominant clonotypes were again the most abundant among CD3+CD56-NKG2C+ cells in a handful of donors, at roughly 28.3-60.1%. Whether the expanded NKG2C-expressing T cell clones were specific for HCMV antigens was left unclear. Randomly selected healthy volunteers, three men and five women, were used as the eight sequenced donors. To determine HCMV serostatus, a commercial ELISA kit was used to detect HCMV-specific IgG in serum. For six donors, bulk peripheral blood T-cell repertoires were additionally sequenced from unsorted PBMC. Reads were demultiplexed and grouped by UMI with MIGEC, and clonotypes were assembled and quantified with MiTCR. To remove erroneous sequences, TCR cDNA sequences were retained only when supported by two or more reads. Downstream repertoire analysis used the tcR package, and clonotypes were matched across fractions by CDR3 nucleotide sequence plus V segment. VDJmatch was used to annotate antigen specificity against VDJdb, with one amino acid substitution in CDR3 allowed.

The sequencing sample was made of PBMCs. The receptor was isolated from a woman aged 18-30 years in good health. The receptor chain draws on TRBV5-1 and TRBJ1-6, with TRBD1 tentatively as D gene (5 bases match). The base sequence is TGCGCCAGCAGCTCGGGGCTTCATAATTCACCCCTCCACTTT. It is translated as CASSSGLHNSPLHF.